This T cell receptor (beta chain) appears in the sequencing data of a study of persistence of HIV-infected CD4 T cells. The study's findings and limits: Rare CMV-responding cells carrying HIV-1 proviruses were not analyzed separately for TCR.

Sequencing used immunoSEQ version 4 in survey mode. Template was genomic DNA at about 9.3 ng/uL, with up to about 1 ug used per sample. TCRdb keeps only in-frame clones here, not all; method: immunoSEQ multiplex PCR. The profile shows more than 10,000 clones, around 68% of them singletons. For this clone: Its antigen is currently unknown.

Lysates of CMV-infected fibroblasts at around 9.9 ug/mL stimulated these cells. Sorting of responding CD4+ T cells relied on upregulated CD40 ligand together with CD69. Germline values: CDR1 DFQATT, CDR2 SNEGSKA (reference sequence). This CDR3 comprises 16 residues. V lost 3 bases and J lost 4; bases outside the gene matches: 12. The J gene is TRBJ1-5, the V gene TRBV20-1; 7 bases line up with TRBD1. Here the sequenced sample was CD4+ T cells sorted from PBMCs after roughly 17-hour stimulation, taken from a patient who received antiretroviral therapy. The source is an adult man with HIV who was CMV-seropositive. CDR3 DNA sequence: TGCAGTGCTAGTGGGGTGATTGACAGGGCGAATCAGCCCCAGCATTTT. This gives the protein CSASGVIDRANQPQHF.